The next 21 T cell receptor beta chains were all read from a single sample in a study of blood T cell repertoires in COVID-19. TCRdb's copy holds only in-frame clones and misses some; the assay was immunoSEQ multiplex PCR. This table has 99,000 or so clones, 80% to 85% appearing once. What was sequenced was peripheral blood. The receptors come from a man in his 70s with active or convalescent COVID-19.

V usage is TRBV28 and J usage is TRBJ1-3; 8 bases line up with TRBD1. Germline V gene lookup returns CDR1 MDHEN and CDR2 SYDVKM. Trimming cost V 5 bases and J 4 bases; bases outside gene matches: 10. This CDR3 has 16 residues. Here the CDR3 reads CASSPMGQATGNTIYF. In DNA, the CDR3 is TGTGCCAGCAGTCCAATGGGACAGGCCACCGGAAACACCATATATTTT.

This clone appeared once. The chain links TRBV6-5 to TRBJ2-5; 8 bases align to TRBD2. The V segment lost 6 bases and the J segment 5 bases; nucleotides outside the gene matches: 8. Germline V gene sequence: CDR1 MNHEY, CDR2 SVGAGI. The CDR3 extends over 14 amino acids. CDR3 nucleotides: TGTGCCAGCAGAACAGCGGGGGTGGGGGAGACCCAGTACTTC. It encodes CASRTAGVGETQYF.

The chain has TRBV19 and TRBJ1-4; D gene unclear. The V end was cut by 5 bases, the J end by 10 bases, with 23 bases between. CDR1 LNHDA and CDR2 SQIVND come from the germline V gene (reference sequence). The CDR3 is 16 residues long. CDR3 loop: CASSPALPDIAGKLFF. The CDR3 region has the DNA TGTGCCAGTAGTCCCGCTCTCCCCGACATCGCTGGAAAACTGTTTTTT.

The chain carries TRBV2 and TRBJ1-5, with D unresolved. The germline CDR1 and CDR2 sequences are SNHLY and FYNNEI. The germline V and J ends were trimmed by 5 bases and 7 bases, with 15 bases remaining between them. The CDR3 totals 14 residues. In DNA, the CDR3 is TGTGCCAGCAGTCCTCAACAGATTGAGCAGCCCCAGCATTTT. Amino acid sequence: CASSPQQIEQPQHF.

The V call is TRBV13, the J call TRBJ2-5; D remains unclear. V shed 0 bases and J shed 6 bases, with 5 bases lying between them. This CDR3 is built from 12 residues. Germline-derived CDR1 and CDR2 are PRHDT and FYEKMQ (reference sequence). The CDR3 DNA reads TGTGCCAGCAGCTTAGGGGAGAAGACCCAGTACTTC. This sequence encodes CASSLGEKTQYF.

The chain employs TRBV25-1 and TRBJ1-2; tentative D call: TRBD1 (5 bases). Germline assignment: CDR1 MGHDK and CDR2 SYGVNS. V was trimmed by 3 bases and J by 8 bases, leaving 19 bases between them. CDR3 length equals 15 residues. In DNA, the CDR3 is TGTGCCAGCAGTGACTCTGGGGCTATGGTAGGGGGCTACACCTTC. It specifies CASSDSGAMVGGYTF.

This sequence joins TRBV6-5 and TRBJ1-1; 10 bases are a match to TRBD1. CDR1 MNHEY and CDR2 SVGAGI come from the germline V gene. CDR3 length equals 16 residues. Trimming at V came to 4 bases and at J to 5 bases, leaving 10 bases not matched to a gene. CDR3 coding DNA: TGTGCCAGCAGTTCTCCGGGACAGGGGCCGGGTACTGAAGCTTTCTTT. Encoded protein: CASSSPGQGPGTEAFF.

V usage is TRBV6-5 and J usage is TRBJ2-3, with 11 bases that match TRBD1. Germline CDR1 is MNHEY and CDR2 is SVGAGI. The length of the CDR3 is 15 residues. J gave up 5 bases and V 7 bases, and 8 bases lay outside the gene matches. The CDR3 loop reads CASKRTGGAGDTQYF. The CDR3 nucleotides read TGTGCCAGCAAAAGGACAGGGGGCGCAGGAGATACGCAGTATTTT.

The chain is built from TRBV6-5 and TRBJ1-1; D not certain. In germline, CDR1 is MNHEY, CDR2 SVGAGI. V was cut by 4 bases and J by 0 bases, with 9 bases left in between. The CDR3 loop spans 14 amino acids. Here the CDR3 reads CASSLTLLNTEAFF. CDR3 DNA sequence: TGTGCCAGCAGTTTAACCCTATTGAACACTGAAGCTTTCTTT.

This clone was seen more than once but under ten times. The chain joins TRBV7-2 to TRBJ1-4; 9 nucleotides align to TRBD1. The germline V gene encodes CDR1 SGHTA and CDR2 FQGNSA. The CDR3 extends over 15 amino acids. V was pared by 5 bases and J by 4 bases, with 5 bases of the junction left unmatched. CDR3 residues: CASSPRTGDNEKLFF. Here the CDR3 DNA reads TGTGCCAGCAGCCCCCGGACAGGGGATAATGAAAAACTGTTTTTT.

This sequence joins TRBV5-4 and TRBJ2-3; D is uncertain. The V gene's germline CDR1 is SGHNT and CDR2 YYREEE (reference sequence). The CDR3 runs to 15 residues. Deletions cut 5 bases from V and 2 bases from J, with 15 bases between. The CDR3 here is CASSAVASHTDTQYF. The DNA of the CDR3 is TGTGCCAGCAGTGCGGTGGCCTCCCACACAGATACGCAGTATTTT.

The rearrangement uses TRBV5-1 and TRBJ2-1; TRBD2 might be the D (5 bases). CDR1 is SGHRS and CDR2 is YFSETQ in the germline V gene. V was trimmed by 0 bases and J by 6 bases, leaving 10 bases between them. This CDR3 contains 14 residues. Here the CDR3 DNA reads TGCGCCAGCAGCTTGGAGGTGGGAGCCAATGAGCAGTTCTTC. It specifies CASSLEVGANEQFF. The variable domain in full, completed from reference TRBV5-1 and TRBJ2-1, reads KAGVTQTPRYLIKTRGQQVTLSCSPISGHRSVSWYQQTPGQGLQFLFEYFSETQRNKGNFPGRFSGRQFSNSRSEMNVSTLELGDSALYLCASSLEVGANEQFFGPGTRLTVL.

This chain links TRBV4-1 with TRBJ2-1; 7 bases agree with TRBD1. Germline CDR1 reads MGHRA; CDR2 reads YSYEKL. CDR3 length: 16 amino acids. V dropped 3 bases and J dropped 4; count of bases not matched to a gene: 9. Here the CDR3 DNA reads TGCGCCAGCAGCCACGCCCGGGACAGAGATTACAATGAGCAGTTCTTC. Translation gives CASSHARDRDYNEQFF.

The rearrangement links TRBV15 to TRBJ1-3, with D possibly being TRBD1 (6 bases). Germline V gene data show CDR1 as LNHNV and CDR2 as YYDKDF (reference sequence). The CDR3 sequence is 14 residues long. Trimming took 0 bases from V and 8 from J, leaving 11 bases between them. CDR3 sequence reads: CATSRDRGRDTIYF. For the CDR3, the DNA is TGTGCCACCAGCAGAGACAGGGGAAGGGACACCATATATTTT.

V usage is TRBV7-2 and J usage is TRBJ2-3; 10 bases line up with TRBD2. V shed 5 bases, J shed 6 bases, and the junction held 8 bases outside the gene matches. The germline V gene has CDR1 SGHTA and CDR2 FQGNSA. The CDR3 contains 15 residues. CDR3 in amino acids: CASSQITAGGDTQYF. The CDR3 DNA reads as TGTGCCAGCAGCCAAATAACAGCGGGGGGGGATACGCAGTATTTT.

The chain is built from TRBV6-5 and TRBJ2-7, with TRBD1 matching over 8 bases. Germline trimming cut 6 bases from V and 3 bases from J; bases unmatched to any gene: 7. From germline, CDR1 is MNHEY and CDR2 SVGAGI. The CDR3 spans 14 residues. CDR3 residues: CASRPGQAYYEQYF. In nucleotides, the CDR3 is TGTGCCAGCAGACCGGGACAGGCGTACTACGAGCAGTACTTC.

This chain uses TRBV7-2 with TRBJ2-5; a weak D match, TRBD2 (7 bases). CDR3 length: 14 amino acids. The germline V and J ends were trimmed by 3 bases and 5 bases, with 13 bases remaining between them. Germline loops: CDR1 SGHTA, CDR2 FQGNSA. The CDR3 spells CASSLMGGQETQYF. CDR3 nucleotide sequence: TGTGCCAGCAGCTTGATGGGGGGGCAGGAGACCCAGTACTTC.

The chain couples TRBV7-8 to TRBJ2-2, with D possibly TRBD1 on 5 matching bases. The V gene lost 2 bases and the J gene lost 0 bases, with 10 bases spanning the gap. This CDR3 spans 16 amino acids. From germline, CDR1 is SGHVS and CDR2 FQNEAQ. This CDR3 is CASSLQGRSNTGELFF. The CDR3 coding sequence is TGTGCCAGCAGCTTACAGGGAAGATCGAACACCGGGGAGCTGTTTTTT.

This chain uses TRBV7-6 with TRBJ1-1; D is perhaps TRBD1 (6 bases). Trimming left V 5 bases short and J 4 bases short, with 17 bases between. The CDR3 is 15 residues long. CDR1 and CDR2 from the germline V gene are SGHVS and FNYEAQ. CDR3 nucleotides: TGTGCCAGCAGCCGTACGCCCGGGGGGCGCACTGAAGCTTTCTTT. It translates to CASSRTPGGRTEAFF.

The rearrangement joins TRBV12-3 or TRBV12-4 to TRBJ1-5; D is unresolved. This CDR3 has 13 residues. With 2 bases removed from V and 5 bases from J, the gap between germline ends came to 7 bases. CDR3 in DNA: TGTGCCAGCAGTTTAACGCAGGATCAGCCCCAGCATTTT. Translating gives CASSLTQDQPQHF.

This chain links TRBV4-2 with TRBJ2-7, with 7 bases fitting TRBD1. The germline V gene encodes CDR1 LGHNA and CDR2 YNFKEQ. V lost 3 bases, J lost 4 bases, and 6 bases stayed unmatched. The CDR3 runs to 14 residues. The CDR3 DNA reads as TGTGCCAGCAGCCACCGACAGGGAGCTTACGAGCAGTACTTC. Its protein product is CASSHRQGAYEQYF.